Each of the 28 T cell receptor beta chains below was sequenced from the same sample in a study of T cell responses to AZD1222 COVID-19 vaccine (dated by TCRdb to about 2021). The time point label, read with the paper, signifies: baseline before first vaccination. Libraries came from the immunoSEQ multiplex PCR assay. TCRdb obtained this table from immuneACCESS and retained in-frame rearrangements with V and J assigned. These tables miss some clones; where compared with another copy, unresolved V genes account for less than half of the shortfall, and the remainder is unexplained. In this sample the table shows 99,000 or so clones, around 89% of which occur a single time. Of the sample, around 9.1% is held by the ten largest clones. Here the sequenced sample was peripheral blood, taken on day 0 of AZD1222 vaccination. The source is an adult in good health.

CDR3 sequence reads: CALRRGENTGELFF. Here the CDR3 DNA reads TGTGCTCTAAGAAGGGGGGAGAACACCGGGGAGCTGTTTTTT. V usage is TRBV7-9 and J usage is TRBJ2-2; D may match TRBD1 or TRBD2 (6 bases each). CDR1 and CDR2 from the germline V gene are SEHNR and FQNEAQ (reference sequence). The CDR3 runs to 14 residues.

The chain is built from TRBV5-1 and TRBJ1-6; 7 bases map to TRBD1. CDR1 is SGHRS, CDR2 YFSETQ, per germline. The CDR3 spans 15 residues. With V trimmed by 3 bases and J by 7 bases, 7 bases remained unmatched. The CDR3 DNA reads TGCGCCAGCAGCTCAACCGGGACAGAAAATTCACCCCTCCACTTT. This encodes CASSSTGTENSPLHF.

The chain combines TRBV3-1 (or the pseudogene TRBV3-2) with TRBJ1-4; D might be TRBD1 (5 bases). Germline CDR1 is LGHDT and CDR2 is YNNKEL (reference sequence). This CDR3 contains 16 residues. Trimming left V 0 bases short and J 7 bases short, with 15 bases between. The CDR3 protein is CASSQDPPGLREKLFF. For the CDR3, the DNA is TGTGCCAGCAGCCAAGATCCCCCAGGGCTACGTGAAAAACTGTTTTTT.

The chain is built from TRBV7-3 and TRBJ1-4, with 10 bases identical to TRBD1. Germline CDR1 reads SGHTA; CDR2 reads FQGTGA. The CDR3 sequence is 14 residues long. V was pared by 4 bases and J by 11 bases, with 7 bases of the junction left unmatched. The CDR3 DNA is TGTGCCAGCAGCTCCCGGACAGGGGGAGAGAAACTGTTTTTT. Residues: CASSSRTGGEKLFF.

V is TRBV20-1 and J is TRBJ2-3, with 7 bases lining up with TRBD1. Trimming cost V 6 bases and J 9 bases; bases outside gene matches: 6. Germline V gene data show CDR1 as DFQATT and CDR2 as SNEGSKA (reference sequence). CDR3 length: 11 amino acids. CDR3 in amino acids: CSAAGGETQYF. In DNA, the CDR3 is TGCAGTGCCGCAGGGGGTGAGACGCAGTATTTT.

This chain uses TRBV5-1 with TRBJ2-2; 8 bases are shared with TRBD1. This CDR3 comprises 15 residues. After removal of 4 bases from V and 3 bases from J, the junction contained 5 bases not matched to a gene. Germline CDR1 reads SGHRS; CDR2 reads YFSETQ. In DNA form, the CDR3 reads TGCGCCAGCAGCGCGGGACAGGCTGACACCGGGGAGCTGTTTTTT. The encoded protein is CASSAGQADTGELFF.

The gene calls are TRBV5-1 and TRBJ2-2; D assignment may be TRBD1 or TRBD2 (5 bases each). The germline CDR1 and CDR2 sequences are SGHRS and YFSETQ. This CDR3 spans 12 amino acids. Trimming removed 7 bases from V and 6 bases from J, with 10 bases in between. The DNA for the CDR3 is TGCGCCAGCGTCAGGGAGCCCGGGGAGCTGTTTTTT. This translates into CASVREPGELFF.

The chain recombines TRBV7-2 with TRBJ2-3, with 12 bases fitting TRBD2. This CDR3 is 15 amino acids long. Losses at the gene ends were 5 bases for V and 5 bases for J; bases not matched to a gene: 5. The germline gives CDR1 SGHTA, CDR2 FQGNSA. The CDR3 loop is CASSLPTSGRDTQYF. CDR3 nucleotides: TGTGCCAGCAGCCTCCCGACTAGCGGGAGAGATACGCAGTATTTT.

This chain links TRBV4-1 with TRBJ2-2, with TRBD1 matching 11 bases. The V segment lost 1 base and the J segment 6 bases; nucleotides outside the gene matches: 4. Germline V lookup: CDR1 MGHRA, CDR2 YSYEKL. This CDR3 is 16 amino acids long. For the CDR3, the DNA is TGCGCCAGCAGCCAAGGGGACAGGGGGTTTTCCGGGGAGCTGTTTTTT. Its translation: CASSQGDRGFSGELFF.

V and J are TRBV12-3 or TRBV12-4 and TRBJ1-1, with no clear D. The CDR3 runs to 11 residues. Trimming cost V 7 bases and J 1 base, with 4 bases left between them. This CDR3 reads CASMANTEAFF. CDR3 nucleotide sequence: TGTGCCAGCATGGCGAACACTGAAGCTTTCTTT.

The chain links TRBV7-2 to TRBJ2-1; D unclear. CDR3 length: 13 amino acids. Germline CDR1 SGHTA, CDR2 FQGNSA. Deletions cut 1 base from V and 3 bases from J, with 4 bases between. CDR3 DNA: TGTGCCAGCAGCTTAGGTAGCTACAATGAGCAGTTCTTC. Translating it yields CASSLGSYNEQFF. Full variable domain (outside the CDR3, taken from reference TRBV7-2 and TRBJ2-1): GAGVSQSPSNKVTEKGKDVELRCDPISGHTALYWYRQSLGQGLEFLIYFQGNSAPDKSGLPSDRFSAERTGGSVSTLTIQRTQQEDSAVYLCASSLGSYNEQFFGPGTRLTVL.

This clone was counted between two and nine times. The CDR3 is CASSLMENTEAFF. CDR3 bases: TGTGCCAGCAGTTTGATGGAGAACACTGAAGCTTTCTTT. This chain joins TRBV12-3 or TRBV12-4 and TRBJ1-1; D is undetermined. Between the trimmed V and J ends, which lost 3 bases and 1 base, there was a span of 6 bases. The CDR3 loop spans 13 amino acids.

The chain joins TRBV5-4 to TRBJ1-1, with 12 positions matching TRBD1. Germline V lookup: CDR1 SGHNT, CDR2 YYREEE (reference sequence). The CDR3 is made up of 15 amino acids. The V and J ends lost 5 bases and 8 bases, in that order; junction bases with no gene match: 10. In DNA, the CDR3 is TGTGCCAGCAGTCCTAGAGGGGACAGGGGGCTCGAAGCTTTCTTT. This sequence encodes CASSPRGDRGLEAFF.

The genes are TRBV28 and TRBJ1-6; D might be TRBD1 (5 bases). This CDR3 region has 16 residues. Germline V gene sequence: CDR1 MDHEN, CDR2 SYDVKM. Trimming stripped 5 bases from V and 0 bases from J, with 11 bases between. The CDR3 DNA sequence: TGTGCCAGCAGTACTTACAGGAGCTCCTATAATTCACCCCTCCACTTT. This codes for CASSTYRSSYNSPLHF.

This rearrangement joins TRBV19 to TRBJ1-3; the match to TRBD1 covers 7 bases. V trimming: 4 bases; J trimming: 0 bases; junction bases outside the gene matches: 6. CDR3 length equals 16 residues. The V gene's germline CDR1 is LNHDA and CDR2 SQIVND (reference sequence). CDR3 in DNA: TGTGCCAGTAGTACGCGACAGGGCTCCTCTGGAAACACCATATATTTT. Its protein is CASSTRQGSSGNTIYF.

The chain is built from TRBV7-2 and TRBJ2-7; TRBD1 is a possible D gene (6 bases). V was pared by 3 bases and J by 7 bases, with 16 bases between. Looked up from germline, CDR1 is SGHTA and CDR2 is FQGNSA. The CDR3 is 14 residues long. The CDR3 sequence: CASSLGTSPEEQYF. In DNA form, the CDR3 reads TGTGCCAGCAGCTTGGGGACATCCCCGGAAGAGCAGTACTTC.

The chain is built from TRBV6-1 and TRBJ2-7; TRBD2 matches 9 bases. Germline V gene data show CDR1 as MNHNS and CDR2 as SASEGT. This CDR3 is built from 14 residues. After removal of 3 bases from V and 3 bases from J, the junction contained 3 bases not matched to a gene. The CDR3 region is CASSEGTSYYEQYF. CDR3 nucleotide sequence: TGTGCCAGCAGTGAGGGGACTAGCTACTACGAGCAGTACTTC.

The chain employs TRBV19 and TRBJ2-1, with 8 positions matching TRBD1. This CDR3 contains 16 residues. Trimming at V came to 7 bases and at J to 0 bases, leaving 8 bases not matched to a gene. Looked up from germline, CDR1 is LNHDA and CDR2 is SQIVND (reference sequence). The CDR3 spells CASTRTGSSSYNEQFF. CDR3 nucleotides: TGTGCCAGTACCCGGACAGGGTCCTCCTCCTACAATGAGCAGTTCTTC.

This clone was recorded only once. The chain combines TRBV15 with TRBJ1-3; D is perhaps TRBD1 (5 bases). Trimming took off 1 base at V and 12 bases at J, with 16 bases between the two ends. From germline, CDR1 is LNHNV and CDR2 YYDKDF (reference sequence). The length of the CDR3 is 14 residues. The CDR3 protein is CATSRGEAGTHIYF. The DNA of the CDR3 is TGTGCCACCAGCAGAGGGGAGGCAGGGACTCACATATATTTT.

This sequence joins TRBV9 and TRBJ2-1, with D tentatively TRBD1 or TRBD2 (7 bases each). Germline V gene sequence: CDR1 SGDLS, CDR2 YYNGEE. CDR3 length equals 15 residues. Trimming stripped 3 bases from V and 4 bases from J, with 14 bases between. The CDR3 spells CASSAGTAGYNEQFF. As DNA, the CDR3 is TGTGCCAGCAGCGCTGGGACAGCGGGGTACAATGAGCAGTTCTTC.

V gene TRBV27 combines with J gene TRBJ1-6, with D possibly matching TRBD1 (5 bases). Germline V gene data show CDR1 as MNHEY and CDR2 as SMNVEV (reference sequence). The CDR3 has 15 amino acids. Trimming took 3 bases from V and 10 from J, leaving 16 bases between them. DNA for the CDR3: TGTGCCAGCAGTTTCTCGAAAACGCGGGGCTCACCCCTCCACTTT. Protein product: CASSFSKTRGSPLHF.

In DNA form, the CDR3 reads TGTGCCAGCAGCTACCGGCGTGGGGATACGCAGTATTTT. This encodes CASSYRRGDTQYF. The chain has TRBV6-5 and TRBJ2-3; D remains unclear. Trimming shortened V by 6 bases and J by 6 bases, and 13 bases separated the two germline ends. Germline loops: CDR1 MNHEY, CDR2 SVGAGI. This CDR3 region has 13 residues.

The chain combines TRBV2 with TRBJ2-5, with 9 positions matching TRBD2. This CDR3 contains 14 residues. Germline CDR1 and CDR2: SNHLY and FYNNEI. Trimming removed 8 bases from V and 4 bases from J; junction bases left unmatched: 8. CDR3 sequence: CASLSGSFGETQYF. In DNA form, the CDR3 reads TGTGCCAGCCTTAGCGGGAGCTTCGGAGAGACCCAGTACTTC.

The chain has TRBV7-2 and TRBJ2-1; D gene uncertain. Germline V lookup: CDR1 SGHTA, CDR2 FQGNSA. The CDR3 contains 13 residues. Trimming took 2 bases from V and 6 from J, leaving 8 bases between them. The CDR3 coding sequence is TGTGCCAGCAGCTTAAACCCCCCCAATGAGCAGTTCTTC. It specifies CASSLNPPNEQFF.

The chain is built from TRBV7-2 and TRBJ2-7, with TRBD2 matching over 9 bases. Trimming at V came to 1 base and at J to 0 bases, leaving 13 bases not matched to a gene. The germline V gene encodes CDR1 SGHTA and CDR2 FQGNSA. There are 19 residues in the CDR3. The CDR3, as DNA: TGTGCCAGCAGCTTAGTGTTAGGGACTAGCACCCAAAGCTCCTACGAGCAGTACTTC. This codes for CASSLVLGTSTQSSYEQYF. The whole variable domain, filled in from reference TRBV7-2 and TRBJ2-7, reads GAGVSQSPSNKVTEKGKDVELRCDPISGHTALYWYRQSLGQGLEFLIYFQGNSAPDKSGLPSDRFSAERTGGSVSTLTIQRTQQEDSAVYLCASSLVLGTSTQSSYEQYFGPGTRLTVT.

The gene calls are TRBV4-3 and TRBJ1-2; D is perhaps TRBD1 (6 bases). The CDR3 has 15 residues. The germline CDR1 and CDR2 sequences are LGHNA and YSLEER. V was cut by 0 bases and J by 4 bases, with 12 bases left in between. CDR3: CASSQDQGTVYGYTF. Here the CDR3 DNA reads TGCGCCAGCAGCCAAGATCAGGGGACCGTCTATGGCTACACCTTC.

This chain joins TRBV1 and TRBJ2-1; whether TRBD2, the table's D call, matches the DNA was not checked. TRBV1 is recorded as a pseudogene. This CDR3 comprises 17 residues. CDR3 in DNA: TGCACCAGCGCCCGACGGACTGTGGCTAACTACTACAATGAGCAGTTCTTC. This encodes CTSARRTVANYYNEQFF.

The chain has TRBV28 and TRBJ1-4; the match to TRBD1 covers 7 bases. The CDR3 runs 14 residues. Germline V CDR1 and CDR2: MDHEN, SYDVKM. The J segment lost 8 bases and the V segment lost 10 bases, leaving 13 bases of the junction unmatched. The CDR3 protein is CATREGAPGEKLFF. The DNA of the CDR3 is TGTGCCACTCGGGAGGGGGCTCCAGGGGAAAAACTGTTTTTT.